This T cell receptor (beta chain) comes out of a study of blood T cell repertoires in COVID-19. Study-wide context: Sample material is recorded as cDNA or gDNA derived from T cells, B-cell-depleted T cells, or PBMCs.

CDR3 size: 14 residues. Germline CDR1 is LNHDA and CDR2 is SQIVND (reference sequence). The germline V and J ends were trimmed by 4 bases and 2 bases, with 11 bases remaining between them. Original processing methods: Amplifying reference gene primers gave estimates of nucleated cell counts. Measured with immunoSEQ multiplex PCR; TCRdb has only the in-frame clones, and not every one. The DNA gave D and trimming, while V, J and clone size come from that table. The profile shows 380,000 or so clones, about 90% of them singletons. What was sequenced was peripheral blood. The chain is built from TRBV19 and TRBJ1-1, with D possibly being TRBD1 (5 bases). This clonotype was obtained from a middle-aged man with acute or convalescent COVID-19. CDR3 DNA: TGTGCCAGTAGTAGCGGGGCGCAAAACACTGAAGCTTTCTTT. It translates to CASSSGAQNTEAFF.